This entry features one T cell receptor beta chain sequence. What it binds is unknown. CDR3 length: 15 amino acids. Germline V gives CDR1 MNHEY, CDR2 SVGAGI. Trimming took 6 bases from V and 3 from J; bases not matched to a gene: 10. This entry belongs to a study of cytomegalovirus exposure and HLA in healthy donors. Whole-study results and caveats: Productive status was seen about 87% or about 30% of the time for most TCR beta V segments in an earlier analysis. Presence/absence comparisons presumed near-even sequencing depth among donors. In vitro checks showed that a few CMV-associated chains really do target CMV antigens. Common viral pathogens were later found to be apparently linked to several of the most significant clusters.

A multiplex PCR was run with 60 Vbeta primers and 13 Jbeta primers. This table comes from immunoSEQ multiplex PCR, and its TCRdb copy is limited to in-frame clones, with some not included. This table holds roughly 140,000 clones, 76% found once. The rearrangement links TRBV6-5 to TRBJ1-2; 7 nucleotides align to TRBD1. The clonotype was recovered from a woman aged 35 to 49 in good health and CMV-seronegative. The sequencing sample was made of PBMCs. CDR3 bases: TGTGCCAGCAGCTCGGAGGGGGCGCAGGACTATGGCTACACCTTC. Translating gives CASSSEGAQDYGYTF.